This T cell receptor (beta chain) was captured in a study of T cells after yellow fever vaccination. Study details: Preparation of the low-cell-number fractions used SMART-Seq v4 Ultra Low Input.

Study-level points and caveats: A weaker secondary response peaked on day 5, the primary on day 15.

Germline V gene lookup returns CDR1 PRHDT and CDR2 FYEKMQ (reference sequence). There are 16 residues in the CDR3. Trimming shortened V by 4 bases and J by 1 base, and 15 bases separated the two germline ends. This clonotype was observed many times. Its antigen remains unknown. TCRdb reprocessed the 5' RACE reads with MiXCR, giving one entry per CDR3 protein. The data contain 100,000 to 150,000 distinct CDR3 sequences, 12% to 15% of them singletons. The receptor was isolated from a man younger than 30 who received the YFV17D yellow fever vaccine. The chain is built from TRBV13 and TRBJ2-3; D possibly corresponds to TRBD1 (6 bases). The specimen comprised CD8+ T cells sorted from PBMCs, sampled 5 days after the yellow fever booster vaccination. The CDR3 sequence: CASSSQGQLGTDTQYF. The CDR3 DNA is TGTGCCAGCAGCTCCCAAGGACAGCTGGGCACAGATACGCAGTATTTT.